Presented here are 4 T cell receptor beta chains from one specimen sequenced in a study of identical twins. TCRdb used MiXCR to reprocess the 5' RACE reads, holding one entry per CDR3 protein. The repertoire holds approximately 230,000 distinct CDR3 sequences, with over 12% as singletons. The sample consisted of memory (CD45RO+) T cells sorted from blood. All receptors derive from a woman between 18 and 29 years old in good health.

The genes are TRBV6-5 and TRBJ2-5; D remains ambiguous. The CDR3 covers 17 residues. Germline CDR1 reads MNHEY; CDR2 reads SVGAGI. V lost 4 bases to trimming and J lost 0 bases, with 18 bases between them. This CDR3 is CASSLRPPGSYQETQYF. The CDR3 DNA reads as TGTGCCAGCAGTTTGCGCCCCCCGGGTAGTTACCAAGAGACCCAGTACTTC.

There are many counts of this clonotype. V gene TRBV11-1 combines with J gene TRBJ1-1, with 9 nucleotides matching TRBD1. Germline V lookup: CDR1 SGHAT, CDR2 FQDESV (reference sequence). This CDR3 spans 18 amino acids. Trimming cost V 4 bases and J 0 bases; bases outside gene matches: 12. This chain's CDR3 is CASSSWGQGQFVNTEAFF. CDR3 DNA sequence: TGTGCCAGCAGCTCATGGGGACAGGGACAATTCGTGAACACTGAAGCTTTCTTT.

The chain is built from TRBV5-1 and TRBJ2-3; D ambiguous. The CDR3 totals 12 residues. CDR1 SGHRS and CDR2 YFSETQ come from the germline V gene. Trimming stripped 7 bases from V and 4 bases from J, with 10 bases between. The CDR3 region has the DNA TGCGCCAGCTGGGCGAGTTCAGATACGCAGTATTTT. Amino acids: CASWASSDTQYF.

This clonotype showed up just a few times. The chain combines TRBV9 with TRBJ2-3; D unresolved. V dropped 4 bases and J dropped 6 bases, with 18 bases sitting between them. The germline V gene encodes CDR1 SGDLS and CDR2 YYNGEE. This CDR3 contains 15 residues. Here the CDR3 reads CASSYSQVAQDTQYF. Written as DNA, the CDR3 is TGTGCCAGCAGCTATTCTCAGGTCGCACAGGATACGCAGTATTTT. The variable domain in full, completed from reference TRBV9 and TRBJ2-3, reads DSGVTQTPKHLITATGQRVTLRCSPRSGDLSVYWYQQSLDQGLQFLIQYYNGEERAKGNILERFSAQQFPDLHSELNLSSLELGDSALYFCASSYSQVAQDTQYFGPGTRLTVL.